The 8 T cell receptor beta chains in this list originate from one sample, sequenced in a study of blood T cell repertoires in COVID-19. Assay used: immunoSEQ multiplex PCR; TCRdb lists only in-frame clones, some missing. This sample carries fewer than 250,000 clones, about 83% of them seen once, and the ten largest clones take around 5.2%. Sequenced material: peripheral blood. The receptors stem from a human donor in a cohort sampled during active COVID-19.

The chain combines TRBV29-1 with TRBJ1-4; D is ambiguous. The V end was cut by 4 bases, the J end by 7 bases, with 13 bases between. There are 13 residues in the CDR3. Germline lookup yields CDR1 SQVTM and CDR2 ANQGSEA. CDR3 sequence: CSVAGNLGEKLFF. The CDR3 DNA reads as TGCAGCGTTGCGGGGAATCTCGGTGAAAAACTGTTTTTT.

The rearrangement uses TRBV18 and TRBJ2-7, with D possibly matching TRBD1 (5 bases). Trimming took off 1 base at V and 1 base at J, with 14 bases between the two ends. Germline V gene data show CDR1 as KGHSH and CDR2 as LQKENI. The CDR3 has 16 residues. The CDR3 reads CASSPLSQGPSYEQYF. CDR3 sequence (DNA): TGTGCCAGCTCACCACTCTCGCAGGGCCCGTCCTACGAGCAGTACTTC.

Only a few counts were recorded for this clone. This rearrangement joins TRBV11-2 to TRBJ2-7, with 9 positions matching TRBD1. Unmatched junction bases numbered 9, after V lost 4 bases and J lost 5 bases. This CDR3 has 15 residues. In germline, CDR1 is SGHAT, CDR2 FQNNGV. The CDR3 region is CASSSQRTGANEQYF. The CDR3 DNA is TGTGCCAGCAGCTCTCAGCGGACAGGGGCAAACGAGCAGTACTTC.

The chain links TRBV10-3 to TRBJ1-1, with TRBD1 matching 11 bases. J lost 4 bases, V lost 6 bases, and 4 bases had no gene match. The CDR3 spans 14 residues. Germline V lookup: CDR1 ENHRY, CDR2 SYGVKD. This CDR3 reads CAIRGQGVGTEAFF. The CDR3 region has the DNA TGTGCCATCAGGGGACAGGGGGTTGGCACTGAAGCTTTCTTT.

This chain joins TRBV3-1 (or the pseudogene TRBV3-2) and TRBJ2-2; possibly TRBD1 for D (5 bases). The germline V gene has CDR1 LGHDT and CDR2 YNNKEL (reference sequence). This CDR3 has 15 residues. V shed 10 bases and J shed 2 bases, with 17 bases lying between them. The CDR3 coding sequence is TGTGCCACCACATCAAAAGGGGTTAACACCGGGGAGCTGTTTTTT. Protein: CATTSKGVNTGELFF.

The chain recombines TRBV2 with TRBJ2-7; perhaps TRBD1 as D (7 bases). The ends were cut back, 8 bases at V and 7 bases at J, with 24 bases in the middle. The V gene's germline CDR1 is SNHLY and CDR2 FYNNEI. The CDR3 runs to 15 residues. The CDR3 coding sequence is TGTGCCAGCCAGGGGGGAACAGGCCTAGTGCCGGAGCAGTACTTC. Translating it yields CASQGGTGLVPEQYF.

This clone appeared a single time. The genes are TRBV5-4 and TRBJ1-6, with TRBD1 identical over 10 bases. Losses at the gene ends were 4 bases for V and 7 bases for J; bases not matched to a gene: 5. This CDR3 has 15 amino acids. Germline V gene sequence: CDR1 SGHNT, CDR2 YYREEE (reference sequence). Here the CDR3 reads CASSLRTGGNSPLHF. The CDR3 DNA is TGTGCCAGCAGCCTCCGGACAGGGGGAAATTCACCCCTCCACTTT. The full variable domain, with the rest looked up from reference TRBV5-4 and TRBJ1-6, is ETGVTQSPTHLIKTRGQQVTLRCSSQSGHNTVSWYQQALGQGPQFIFQYYREEENGRGNFPPRFSGLQFPNYSSELNVNALELDDSALYLCASSLRTGGNSPLHFGNGTRLTVT.

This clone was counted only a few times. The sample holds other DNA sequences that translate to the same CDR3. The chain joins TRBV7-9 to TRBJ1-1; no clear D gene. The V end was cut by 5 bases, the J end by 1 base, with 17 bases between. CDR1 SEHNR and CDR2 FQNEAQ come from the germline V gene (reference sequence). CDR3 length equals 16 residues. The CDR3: CASSLPEGRENTEAFF. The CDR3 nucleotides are TGTGCCAGCAGCCTCCCGGAAGGGCGGGAGAACACTGAAGCTTTCTTT.